The clone carrying this TCR beta chain has ten or more counts. What it binds is not known. Researchers took RNA transcripts and amplified the TCR beta CDR3 regions from them. Carried out on the TCR CDR3, a first-round RT-PCR used the HTBI primer set. TCRdb called the multiplex PCR reads again in MiXCR, with one record for every CDR3 protein. This repertoire shows hundreds of thousands of distinct CDR3 sequences, about 15% found once; its top ten account for 10%. Clinical symptoms, serum thyroxine, TRAb, thyroid ultrasound and orbital computed tomography established diagnosis. This entry belongs to a study of T cells in Graves' hyperthyroidism and ophthalmopathy. Study conclusions and caveats: Blood samples included most of the expanded thyroid clonotypes exceeding 0.001. In the analysis, a 13 V-J model separated ophthalmopathy from stable hyperthyroidism.

The CDR3 consists of 15 residues. Trimming removed 0 bases from V and 9 bases from J, with 15 bases in between. Germline values: CDR1 SEHNR, CDR2 FQNEAQ (reference sequence). The TCR sequence derives from a woman younger than 35 with Graves' hyperthyroidism. The V gene is TRBV7-9, the J gene TRBJ2-1; D gene unclear. The specimen was blood. The CDR3 here is CASSLAGASDREQFF. In DNA, the CDR3 is TGTGCCAGCAGCTTAGCCGGTGCTTCGGATCGTGAGCAGTTCTTC.